The following is a T cell receptor (beta chain) sequence with its context. Antigen specificity is unknown. One end of the junction is discordant with germline, which a read error may explain. These data originate in a study of post-analysis software for immune sequencing data. Study results and caveats: Patients had higher frequencies than controls of about 5 TRBV segments, including TRBV5-6, TRBV5-1 and TRBV20-1.

The library was made from cDNA and included unique molecular identifiers. TCRdb recomputed calls from the PCR reads with MiXCR, one row per CDR3 protein. The repertoire has hundreds of thousands of distinct CDR3 sequences, less than 35% of them found once; the top ten carry 0.56%. This CDR3 region has 12 residues. Germline CDR1 and CDR2: SGHTA and FQGNSA. This receptor was taken from a girl under 18 with multiple sclerosis. The chain recombines TRBV7-2 with TRBJ2-1, with D unclear. Sequencing was carried out using blood. The CDR3 is CASNLLGYEQFF. DNA of the CDR3: TGTGCCAGCAACTTATTAGGGTATGAGCAGTTCTTC.